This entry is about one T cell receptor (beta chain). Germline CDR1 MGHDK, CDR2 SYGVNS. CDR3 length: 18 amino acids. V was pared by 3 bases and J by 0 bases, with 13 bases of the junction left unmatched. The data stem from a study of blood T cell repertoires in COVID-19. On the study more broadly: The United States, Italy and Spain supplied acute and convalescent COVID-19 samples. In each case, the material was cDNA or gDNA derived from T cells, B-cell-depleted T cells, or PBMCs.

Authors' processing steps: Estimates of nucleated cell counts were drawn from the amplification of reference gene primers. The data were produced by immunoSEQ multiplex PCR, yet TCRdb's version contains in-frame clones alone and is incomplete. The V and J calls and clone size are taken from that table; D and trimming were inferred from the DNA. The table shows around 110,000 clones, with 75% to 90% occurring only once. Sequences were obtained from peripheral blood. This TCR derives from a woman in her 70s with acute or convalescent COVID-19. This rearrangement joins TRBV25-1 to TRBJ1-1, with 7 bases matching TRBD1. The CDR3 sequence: CASSDSRDSQNMNTEAFF. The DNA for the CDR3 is TGTGCCAGCAGTGATTCCCGGGACAGCCAAAACATGAACACTGAAGCTTTCTTT.